The T cell receptor (beta chain) under discussion was sequenced for a study of blood T cell repertoires in COVID-19. Overall study: Samples came from the United States, Italy and Spain, spanning acute and convalescent COVID-19. PBMCs, B-cell-depleted T cells, or T cells provided the cDNA or gDNA that made up the material.

The V end was cut by 2 bases, the J end by 4 bases, with 15 bases between. The germline V gene encodes CDR1 SGHTA and CDR2 FQGNSA. The CDR3 sequence is 16 residues long. In the study's own analysis: Nucleated cell counts were estimated from reference gene primer amplification. Generated by immunoSEQ multiplex PCR, the TCRdb table keeps only in-frame clones and is missing some. D and trimming come from the DNA, and the V and J calls and clone size come from that table. This table has about 74,000 clones, about nine tenths appearing once. The chain joins TRBV7-2 to TRBJ2-1, with D perhaps matching TRBD1 (6 bases). This receptor was obtained from a woman over 75 with active or convalescent COVID-19. Sequencing input: peripheral blood. The CDR3 loop reads CASSLSSSGQYNEQFF. As DNA, the CDR3 is TGTGCCAGCAGCTTAAGTTCTTCGGGACAATACAATGAGCAGTTCTTC. Full variable domain (missing parts from reference TRBV7-2 and TRBJ2-1): GAGVSQSPSNKVTEKGKDVELRCDPISGHTALYWYRQSLGQGLEFLIYFQGNSAPDKSGLPSDRFSAERTGGSVSTLTIQRTQQEDSAVYLCASSLSSSGQYNEQFFGPGTRLTVL.